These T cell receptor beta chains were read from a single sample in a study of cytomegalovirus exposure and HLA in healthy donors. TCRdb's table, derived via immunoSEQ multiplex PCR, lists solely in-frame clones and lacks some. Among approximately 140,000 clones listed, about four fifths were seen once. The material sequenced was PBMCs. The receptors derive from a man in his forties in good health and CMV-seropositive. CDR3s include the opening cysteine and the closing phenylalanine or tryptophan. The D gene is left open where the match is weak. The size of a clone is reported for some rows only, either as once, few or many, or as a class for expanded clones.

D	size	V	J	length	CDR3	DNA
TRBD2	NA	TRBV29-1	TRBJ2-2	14	CSASTWGGAGELFF	TGCAGCGCCTCAACCTGGGGGGGAGCCGGGGAGCTGTTTTTT
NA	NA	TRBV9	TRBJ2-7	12	CASSTSGHRQYF	TGTGCCAGCAGCACTTCAGGGCATCGGCAGTACTTC
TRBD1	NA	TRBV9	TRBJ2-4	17	CASSGTTGKRDRNIQYF	TGTGCCAGCAGCGGGACGACAGGGAAGAGGGATCGAAACATTCAGTACTTC
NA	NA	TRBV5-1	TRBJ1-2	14	CASSPENRNYGYTF	TGCGCCAGCAGCCCGGAGAACAGGAACTATGGCTACACCTTC
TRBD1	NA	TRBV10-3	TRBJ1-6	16	CAISESKGQGVSPLHF	TGTGCCATCAGTGAGTCGAAGGGACAGGGGGTTTCACCCCTCCACTTT
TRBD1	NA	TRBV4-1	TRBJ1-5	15	CASSRGQGSDQPQHF	TGCGCCAGCAGCCGGGGACAGGGTTCTGATCAGCCCCAGCATTTT
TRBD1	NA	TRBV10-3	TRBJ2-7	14	CAITPGQGAYEQYF	TGTGCCATCACCCCGGGACAGGGGGCTTACGAGCAGTACTTC
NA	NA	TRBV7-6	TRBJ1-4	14	CASSFRQADEKLFF	TGTGCCAGCAGCTTCCGACAGGCGGATGAAAAACTGTTTTTT
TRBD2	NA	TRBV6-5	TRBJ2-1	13	CASGLAGVDEQFF	TGTGCCAGCGGACTAGCGGGGGTGGACGAGCAGTTCTTC
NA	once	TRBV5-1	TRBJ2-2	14	CASSLSGDAGELFF	TGCGCCAGCAGCTTATCCGGGGATGCCGGGGAGCTGTTTTTT
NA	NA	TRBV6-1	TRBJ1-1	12	CAVEQENTEAFF	TGTGCTGTAGAACAGGAGAACACTGAAGCTTTCTTT
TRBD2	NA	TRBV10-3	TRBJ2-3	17	CAISVVSGRPTTDTQYF	TGTGCCATCAGTGTAGTTAGCGGGAGGCCTACCACAGATACGCAGTATTTT
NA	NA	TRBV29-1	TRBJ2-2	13	CSVVRGRTGELFF	TGCAGCGTTGTGCGGGGACGGACCGGGGAGCTGTTTTTT
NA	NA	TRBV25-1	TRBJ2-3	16	CASSGVLGAGRDTQYF	TGTGCCAGCAGTGGGGTCCTCGGGGCGGGAAGGGATACGCAGTATTTT
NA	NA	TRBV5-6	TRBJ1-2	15	CASSLSGFTDYGYTF	TGTGCCAGCAGCTTAAGCGGGTTTACGGACTATGGCTACACCTTC
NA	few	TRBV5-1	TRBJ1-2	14	CASSPTVYNYGYTF	TGCGCCAGCAGCCCGACTGTATATAACTATGGCTACACCTTC
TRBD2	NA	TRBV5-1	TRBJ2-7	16	CASSDPRGGPLLEQYF	TGCGCCAGCAGCGACCCCCGGGGGGGGCCACTTCTTGAGCAGTACTTC
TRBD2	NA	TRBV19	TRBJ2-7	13	CASSQREGYEQYF	TGTGCCAGTAGCCAACGGGAGGGATACGAGCAGTACTTC
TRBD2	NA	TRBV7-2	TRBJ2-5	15	CASSSSSGDQETQYF	TGTGCCAGCAGCTCTTCTAGCGGGGATCAAGAGACCCAGTACTTC
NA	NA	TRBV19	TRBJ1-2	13	CASRTGRTYGYTF	TGTGCCAGTAGGACAGGCAGAACCTATGGCTACACCTTC
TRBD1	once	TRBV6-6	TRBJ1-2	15	CASSSFGQGAFGYTF	TGTGCCAGCAGTAGTTTCGGACAGGGGGCATTTGGCTACACCTTC
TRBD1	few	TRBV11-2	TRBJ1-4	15	CASSQGGHGNEKLFF	TGTGCCAGCAGCCAGGGGGGTCATGGTAATGAAAAACTGTTTTTT
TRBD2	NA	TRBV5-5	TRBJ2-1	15	CASIPGASGYNEQFF	TGTGCCAGCATCCCTGGGGCTAGCGGCTACAATGAGCAGTTCTTC
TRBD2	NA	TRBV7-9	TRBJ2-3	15	CASSKRGGSTDTQYF	TGTGCCAGCAGTAAGCGGGGGGGATCCACAGATACGCAGTATTTT
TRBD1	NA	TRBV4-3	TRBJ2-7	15	CASSPGTGGQYEQYF	TGCGCCAGCAGCCCGGGGACAGGGGGTCAGTACGAGCAGTACTTC
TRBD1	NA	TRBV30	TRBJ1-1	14	CAWSAGTGNTEAFF	TGTGCCTGGAGTGCCGGGACAGGGAACACTGAAGCTTTCTTT
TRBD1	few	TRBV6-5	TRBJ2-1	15	CASSYGTGAYNEQFF	TGTGCCAGCAGTTATGGGACAGGCGCTTACAATGAGCAGTTCTTC
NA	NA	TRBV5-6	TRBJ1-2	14	CASSTGQSPYGYTF	TGTGCCAGCAGCACAGGACAGTCTCCTTATGGCTACACCTTC